This T cell receptor beta chain is drawn from a study of cytomegalovirus exposure and HLA in healthy donors. Overall study context: A later analysis reported the roughly 130 validation repertoires used the same platform as the approximately 700 first-cohort repertoires.

Here immunoSEQ multiplex PCR was the method, and the copy in TCRdb shows in-frame clones only, minus some. The sample has hundreds of thousands of clones, 70% to 90% seen once. Comment on this clone: Its antigen remains unknown.

Between the trimmed V and J ends, which lost 4 bases and 2 bases, there was a span of 15 bases. CDR1 is SGDLS, CDR2 YYNGEE, per germline. The length of the CDR3 is 15 residues. Notes on the study in general: In the 120 validation repertoires, roughly 94% of cluster scores exceeded 0, per a later analysis. A classifier reportedly called cytomegalovirus status with high sensitivity and specificity.

The chain is built from TRBV9 and TRBJ1-1; tentatively, D is TRBD1 (6 bases). The sample consisted of PBMCs. The TCR originated in a woman in her late teens or twenties in good health and CMV-seronegative. The CDR3: CASSLWGHTNTEAFF. CDR3 in DNA: TGTGCCAGCAGCCTTTGGGGACACACCAACACTGAAGCTTTCTTT.